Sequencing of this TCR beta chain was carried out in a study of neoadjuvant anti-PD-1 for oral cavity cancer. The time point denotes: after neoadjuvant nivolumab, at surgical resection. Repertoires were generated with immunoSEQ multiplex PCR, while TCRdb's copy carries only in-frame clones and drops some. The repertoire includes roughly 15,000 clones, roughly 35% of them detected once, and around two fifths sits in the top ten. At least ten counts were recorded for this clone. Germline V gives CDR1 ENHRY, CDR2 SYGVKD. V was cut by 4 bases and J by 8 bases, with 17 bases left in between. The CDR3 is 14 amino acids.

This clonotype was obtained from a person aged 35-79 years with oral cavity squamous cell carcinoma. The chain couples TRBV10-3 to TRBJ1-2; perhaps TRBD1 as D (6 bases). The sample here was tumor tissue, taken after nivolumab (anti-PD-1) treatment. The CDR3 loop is CAISALGGAEGYTF. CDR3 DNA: TGTGCCATCAGTGCTTTGGGGGGGGCAGAAGGCTACACCTTC.